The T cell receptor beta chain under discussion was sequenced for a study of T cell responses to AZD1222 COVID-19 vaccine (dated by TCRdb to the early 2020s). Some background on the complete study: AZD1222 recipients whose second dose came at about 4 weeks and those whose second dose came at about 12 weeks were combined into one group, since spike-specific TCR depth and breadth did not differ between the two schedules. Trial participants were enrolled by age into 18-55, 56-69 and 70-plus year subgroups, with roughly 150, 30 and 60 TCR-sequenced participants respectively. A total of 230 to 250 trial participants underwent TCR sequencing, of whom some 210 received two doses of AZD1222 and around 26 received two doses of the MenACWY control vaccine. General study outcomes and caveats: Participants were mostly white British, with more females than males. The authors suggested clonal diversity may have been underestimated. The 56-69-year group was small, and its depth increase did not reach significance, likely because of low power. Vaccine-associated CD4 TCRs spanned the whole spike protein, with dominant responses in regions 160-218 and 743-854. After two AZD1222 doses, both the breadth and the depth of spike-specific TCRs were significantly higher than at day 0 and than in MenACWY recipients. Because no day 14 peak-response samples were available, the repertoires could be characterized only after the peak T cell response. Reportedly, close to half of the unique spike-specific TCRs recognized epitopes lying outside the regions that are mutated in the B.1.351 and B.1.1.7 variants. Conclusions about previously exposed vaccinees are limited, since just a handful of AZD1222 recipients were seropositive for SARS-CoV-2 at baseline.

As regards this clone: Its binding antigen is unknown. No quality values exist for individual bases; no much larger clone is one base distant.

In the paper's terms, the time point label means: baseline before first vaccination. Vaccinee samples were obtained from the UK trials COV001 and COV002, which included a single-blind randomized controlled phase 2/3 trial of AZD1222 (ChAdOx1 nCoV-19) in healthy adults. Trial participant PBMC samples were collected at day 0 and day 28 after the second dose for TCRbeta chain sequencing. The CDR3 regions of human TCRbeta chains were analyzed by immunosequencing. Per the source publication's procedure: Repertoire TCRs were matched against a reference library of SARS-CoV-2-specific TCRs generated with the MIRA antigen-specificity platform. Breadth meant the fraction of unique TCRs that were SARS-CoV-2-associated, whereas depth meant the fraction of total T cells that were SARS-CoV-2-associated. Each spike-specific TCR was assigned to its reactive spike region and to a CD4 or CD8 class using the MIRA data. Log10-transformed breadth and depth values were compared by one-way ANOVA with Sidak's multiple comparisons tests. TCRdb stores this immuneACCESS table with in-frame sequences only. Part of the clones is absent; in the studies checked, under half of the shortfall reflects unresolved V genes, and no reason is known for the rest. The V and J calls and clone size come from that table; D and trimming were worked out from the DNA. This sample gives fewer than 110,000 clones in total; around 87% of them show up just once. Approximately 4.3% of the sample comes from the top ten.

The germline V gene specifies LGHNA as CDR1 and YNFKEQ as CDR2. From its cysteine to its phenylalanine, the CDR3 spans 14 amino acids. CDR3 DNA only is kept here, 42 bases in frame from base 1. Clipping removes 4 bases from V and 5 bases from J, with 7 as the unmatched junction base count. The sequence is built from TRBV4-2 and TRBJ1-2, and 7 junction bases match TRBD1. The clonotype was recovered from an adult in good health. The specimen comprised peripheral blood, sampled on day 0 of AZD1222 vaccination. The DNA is TGTGCCAGCAGCCCCCAGACAGGGCATTATGGCTACACCTTC. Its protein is CASSPQTGHYGYTF.